These 16 T cell receptor beta chains share one sample of origin, sequenced in a study of cytotoxic CD8 clonotypes in ibrutinib-treated CLL. Sequencing used immunoSEQ multiplex PCR; TCRdb keeps in-frame clones, though not all of them. The sample lists around 150,000 clones, roughly 77% occurring once. This specimen was PBMCs, taken after 12 months of ibrutinib treatment. These receptors originate from a human donor with chronic lymphocytic leukemia.

On this clone itself: Sequence at one end of the junction differs from germline and may be a read error. V and J are TRBV7-7 and TRBJ1-5; D is unresolved. Germline V gene lookup returns CDR1 SSHAT and CDR2 FNYEAQ (reference sequence). The CDR3 totals 13 residues. The CDR3 protein is CASSLSEEGPQHF. DNA for the CDR3: TGTGCTAGCAGCTTATCAGAGGAGGGGCCCCAGCATTTT.

This clone was seen more than once but under ten times. The chain recombines TRBV7-8 with TRBJ1-6; weak D call: TRBD1 (5 bases). The length of the CDR3 is 14 residues. Germline V lookup: CDR1 SGHVS, CDR2 FQNEAQ. The germline V and J ends were trimmed by 1 base and 7 bases, with 8 bases remaining between them. CDR3 sequence reads: CASSLVGVNSPLHF. The CDR3 region has the DNA TGTGCCAGCAGCTTAGTAGGGGTAAATTCACCCCTCCACTTT.

J is TRBJ1-6 and V is TRBV4-1; D gene unclear. The CDR3 is 13 amino acids. Looked up from germline, CDR1 is MGHRA and CDR2 is YSYEKL. Deletions cut 4 bases from V and 13 bases from J, with 14 bases between. CDR3 loop: CASSLEGGIPLHF. The CDR3 nucleotides are TGCGCCAGCAGCCTAGAGGGAGGAATCCCCCTCCACTTT.

V is TRBV6-6 and J is TRBJ1-6; the D is unclear. Trimming removed 6 bases from V and 6 bases from J, with 12 bases in between. The CDR3 consists of 14 residues. The germline V gene has CDR1 MNHNY and CDR2 SVGAGI (reference sequence). The CDR3 nucleotides read TGTGCCAGCAGCCACAATCCCCTTAATTCACCCCTCCACTTT. Amino acid sequence: CASSHNPLNSPLHF.

This clone is a singleton in its sample. V gene TRBV19 combines with J gene TRBJ1-5; the match to TRBD1 covers 8 bases. The CDR3 length is 16 residues. CDR1 is LNHDA, CDR2 SQIVND, per germline (reference sequence). The trim removed 5 bases at V and 6 bases at J, leaving 12 bases unmatched. The chain's CDR3 is CASSAGQGGFSQPQHF. CDR3 DNA: TGTGCCAGTAGTGCCGGACAGGGAGGGTTCAGTCAGCCCCAGCATTTT.

This clone has only one observation. This rearrangement joins TRBV9 to TRBJ1-2, with D perhaps TRBD1 (5 bases). Trimming removed 0 bases from V and 8 bases from J, with 17 bases in between. Germline CDR1 and CDR2: SGDLS and YYNGEE. The CDR3 length is 15 residues. The CDR3 region is CASSVEGRGSGGYTF. The DNA for the CDR3 is TGTGCCAGCAGCGTAGAGGGGAGAGGGTCGGGCGGCTACACCTTC. Based on the CDR3 plus reference TRBV9 and TRBJ1-2, the full variable domain is DSGVTQTPKHLITATGQRVTLRCSPRSGDLSVYWYQQSLDQGLQFLIQYYNGEERAKGNILERFSAQQFPDLHSELNLSSLELGDSALYFCASSVEGRGSGGYTFGSGTRLTVV.

The chain has TRBV5-1 and TRBJ1-1; TRBD1 is a possible D gene (5 bases). V was cut by 1 base and J by 1 base, with 14 bases left in between. The CDR3 is 16 amino acids. Germline CDR1 is SGHRS and CDR2 is YFSETQ. The DNA of the CDR3 is TGCGCCAGCAGCTTGAGGGCCAGGGAAACGAACACTGAAGCTTTCTTT. Translated: CASSLRARETNTEAFF.

This clone occurred once. The rearrangement joins TRBV4-3 to TRBJ2-7, with D possibly TRBD2 on 7 matching bases. This CDR3 is built from 14 residues. CDR1 and CDR2 from the germline V gene are LGHNA and YSLEER. V was cut by 4 bases and J by 7 bases, with 17 bases left in between. CDR3: CASSPSGGAGEQYF. The CDR3 DNA follows: TGCGCCAGCAGCCCCTCGGGGGGCGCGGGGGAGCAGTACTTC.

The rearrangement links TRBV7-2 to TRBJ2-1, with TRBD2 matching 7 bases. The CDR3 is 13 residues long. V shed 5 bases, J shed 9 bases, and the junction held 7 bases outside the gene matches. The germline V gene encodes CDR1 SGHTA and CDR2 FQGNSA. DNA for the CDR3: TGTGCCAGCAGCCCACCAACTAGCGCTGAGCAGTTCTTC. This gives the protein CASSPPTSAEQFF.

This rearrangement joins TRBV7-9 to TRBJ1-1, with a tentative D call TRBD1 (5 bases). CDR3 size: 14 residues. V lost 3 bases and J 1 base, leaving 9 bases between the germline ends. Germline V gives CDR1 SEHNR, CDR2 FQNEAQ (reference sequence). The chain's CDR3 is CASSFTGTNTEAFF. In DNA, the CDR3 is TGTGCCAGCAGCTTCACCGGGACGAACACTGAAGCTTTCTTT. The full variable domain, its missing parts supplied by reference TRBV7-9 and TRBJ1-1, is DTGVSQNPRHKITKRGQNVTFRCDPISEHNRLYWYRQTLGQGPEFLTYFQNEAQLEKSRLLSDRFSAERPKGSFSTLEIQRTEQGDSAMYLCASSFTGTNTEAFFGQGTRLTVV.

The rearrangement joins TRBV7-9 to TRBJ1-3, with TRBD1 identical over 10 bases. V was clipped by 5 bases and J by 5 bases; unmatched bases: 3. CDR1 and CDR2 from the germline V gene are SEHNR and FQNEAQ (reference sequence). The CDR3 consists of 14 residues. In DNA, the CDR3 is TGTGCCAGCAGCCCGGGACAGGGGAGAAACACCATATATTTT. It specifies CASSPGQGRNTIYF.

The CDR3 DNA sequence: TGTGCCAGCAGCGTAGGACATAGTCCTACCTACGAGCAGTACTTC. This gives the protein CASSVGHSPTYEQYF. The chain is built from TRBV9 and TRBJ2-7; D not resolved. Germline V gene data show CDR1 as SGDLS and CDR2 as YYNGEE. V was pared by 0 bases and J by 2 bases, with 12 bases between. The CDR3 length is 15 residues.

V gene TRBV7-3 combines with J gene TRBJ2-1; possible D gene TRBD1, 5 bases. CDR1 is SGHTA, CDR2 FQGTGA, per germline. Trimming pared 3 bases from V and 0 bases from J, leaving 9 bases between. The CDR3 contains 15 residues. CDR3 DNA sequence: TGTGCCAGCAGCTTCGGACACAGCTCCTACAATGAGCAGTTCTTC. This gives the protein CASSFGHSSYNEQFF.

The CDR3 region is CARKQGSRIYGYTF. For the CDR3, the DNA is TGTGCCAGAAAACAGGGTTCCCGAATCTATGGCTACACCTTC. The rearrangement joins TRBV6-4 to TRBJ1-2; D is possibly TRBD1 (6 bases). The CDR3 covers 14 residues. Trimming took off 9 bases at V and 4 bases at J, with 18 bases between the two ends. Per germline, CDR1 MRHNA and CDR2 SNTAGT.

The chain is built from TRBV5-1 and TRBJ2-1, with 8 bases lining up with TRBD2. The CDR3 totals 15 residues. After removal of 3 bases from V and 6 bases from J, the junction contained 8 bases not matched to a gene. Germline V lookup: CDR1 SGHRS, CDR2 YFSETQ. The CDR3 loop reads CASSSGTRGTNEQFF. The CDR3 DNA sequence: TGCGCCAGCAGCTCCGGGACTAGGGGCACCAATGAGCAGTTCTTC. Full variable domain (remainder filled in from reference TRBV5-1 and TRBJ2-1): KAGVTQTPRYLIKTRGQQVTLSCSPISGHRSVSWYQQTPGQGLQFLFEYFSETQRNKGNFPGRFSGRQFSNSRSEMNVSTLELGDSALYLCASSSGTRGTNEQFFGPGTRLTVL.

The chain recombines TRBV4-2 with TRBJ1-2; the D is unclear. Per the germline V gene, CDR1 is LGHNA and CDR2 is YNFKEQ. The CDR3 length is 16 residues. Trimming pared 0 bases from V and 4 bases from J, leaving 15 bases between. The CDR3 DNA follows: TGTGCCAGCAGCCAAGATAGTACCTTGGATGGCTATGGCTACACCTTC. It codes for CASSQDSTLDGYGYTF.